These 2 T cell receptor beta chains came from one sample sequenced in a study of radiation and T cells in renal cell carcinoma. Here immunoSEQ multiplex PCR was the method, and the copy in TCRdb shows in-frame clones only, minus some. The data hold tens of thousands of clones, with 78% observed a single time. Specified time point: baseline pretreatment blood. Treatment indicated: 15 Gy SBRT to primary tumor, nephrectomy 4 weeks later. Here the sequenced sample was blood, taken from a patient whose treatment included radiotherapy and nephrectomy. These receptor sequences come from a man aged 55 to 69 with renal cell carcinoma.

The chain couples TRBV5-1 to TRBJ2-1; 16 bases are a match to TRBD2. Looked up from germline, CDR1 is SGHRS and CDR2 is YFSETQ. V shed 4 bases and J 1 base; nucleotides not matched to a gene: 5. CDR3 length: 18 residues. The CDR3 bases are TGCGCCAGCAGCCCGGGACTAGCGGGGGGGCGGTCCTACAATGAGCAGTTCTTC. This encodes CASSPGLAGGRSYNEQFF.

This clone has only a few counts. CDR3 coding DNA: TGTGCCTGGAGACCTACCGGGACTAGCGCCCTAAGAAGCGGGGAGCTGTTTTTT. The encoded protein is CAWRPTGTSALRSGELFF. This chain uses TRBV30 with TRBJ2-2; 10 positions agree with TRBD2. There are 18 residues in the CDR3. V was pared by 3 bases and J by 7 bases, with 17 bases of the junction left unmatched. Looked up from germline, CDR1 is GTSNPN and CDR2 is SVGIG (reference sequence).